Presented here are 25 T cell receptor beta chains from one specimen sequenced in a study of control samples from healthy donors and cancer patients. Profiled with immunoSEQ multiplex PCR; TCRdb holds only in-frame clones, not every one. The sample consists of approximately 26,000 clones, 75% to 85% of them appearing once. Source material: PBMCs. The source is a man aged 55 to 70 with colorectal cancer.

The V and J genes are TRBV18 and TRBJ1-5; 8 bases are a match to TRBD1. Per germline, CDR1 KGHSH and CDR2 LQKENI. This CDR3 comprises 17 residues. Unmatched junction bases numbered 9, after V lost 2 bases and J lost 3 bases. This chain's CDR3 is CASSPDPRTGFNQPQHF. CDR3 in DNA: TGTGCCAGCTCACCAGATCCCCGGACAGGGTTCAATCAGCCCCAGCATTTT.

The J gene is TRBJ2-7, the V gene TRBV10-1; D is tentatively TRBD1 or TRBD2 (5 bases each). In germline, CDR1 is WNHNN, CDR2 SYGVQD (reference sequence). This CDR3 has 10 amino acids. V lost 9 bases to trimming and J lost 6 bases, with 9 bases between them. The CDR3 loop is CARGVTEQYV. CDR3 DNA sequence: TGCGCCAGGGGGGTAACCGAGCAGTACGTC.

The CDR3 reads CASRGGLSNSPLHF. In nucleotides, the CDR3 is TGTGCCAGCAGGGGGGGATTGAGCAATTCACCCCTCCACTTT. The rearrangement links TRBV6-5 to TRBJ1-6, with a tentative D call TRBD1 (5 bases). The germline gives CDR1 MNHEY, CDR2 SVGAGI. V lost 6 bases to trimming and J lost 7 bases, with 13 bases between them. This CDR3 region has 14 residues.

J is TRBJ1-1 and V is TRBV9; D not resolved. The CDR3 runs 14 residues. The germline V gene has CDR1 SGDLS and CDR2 YYNGEE. Trimming stripped 0 bases from V and 1 base from J, with 7 bases between. The CDR3 nucleotides are TGTGCCAGCAGCGTAGATGAGCAGAACACTGAAGCTTTCTTT. This sequence encodes CASSVDEQNTEAFF.

The chain is built from TRBV4-3 and TRBJ1-1, with D perhaps matching TRBD1 (5 bases). This CDR3 spans 14 amino acids. Trimming removed 0 bases at V and 1 base at J, with 6 bases between. Germline CDR1 reads LGHNA; CDR2 reads YSLEER. This chain's CDR3 is CASSQDDRNTEAFF. The CDR3 DNA reads TGCGCCAGCAGCCAAGATGACAGGAACACTGAAGCTTTCTTT.

The chain joins TRBV6-2 or TRBV6-3 to TRBJ2-7; 9 bases match TRBD1. CDR3 size: 15 residues. Trimming at V came to 5 bases and at J to 3 bases, leaving 8 bases not matched to a gene. Germline CDR1 is MNHEY and CDR2 is SVGEGT. DNA for the CDR3: TGTGCCAGCAGTGATTCCGACAGGGGGTTCTACGAGCAGTACTTC. It specifies CASSDSDRGFYEQYF.

The chain recombines TRBV24-1 with TRBJ1-3; D remains ambiguous. The germline V gene encodes CDR1 KGHDR and CDR2 SFDVKD. V lost 2 bases, J lost 0 bases, and 7 bases lay in between. CDR3 size: 15 residues. CDR3 bases: TGTGCCACCAGTGATTCCGGGAGCTCTGGAAACACCATATATTTT. Amino acids: CATSDSGSSGNTIYF.

The V call is TRBV18, the J call TRBJ2-7, with 7 bases lining up with TRBD1. CDR3 size: 16 residues. Per germline, CDR1 KGHSH and CDR2 LQKENI. J lost 2 bases, V lost 2 bases, and 9 bases had no gene match. The CDR3 nucleotides read TGTGCCAGCTCACCAACGGGTCGGGACAGAACCTACGAGCAGTACTTC. This encodes CASSPTGRDRTYEQYF. Complete variable domain (other parts from reference TRBV18 and TRBJ2-7): NAGVMQNPRHLVRRRGQEARLRCSPMKGHSHVYWYRQLPEEGLKFMVYLQKENIIDESGMPKERFSAEFPKEGPSILRIQQVVRGDSAAYFCASSPTGRDRTYEQYFGPGTRLTVT.

On this clone: At the DNA level, this CDR3 is encoded by other sequences in the same sample as well. CDR3 protein: CASRRGWTNEKLFF. The CDR3 nucleotides read TGTGCCAGCAGAAGAGGGTGGACTAATGAAAAACTGTTTTTT. This chain links TRBV6-5 with TRBJ1-4; no firm D call. Deletions cut 6 bases from V and 2 bases from J, with 10 bases between. Per the germline V gene, CDR1 is MNHEY and CDR2 is SVGAGI. The CDR3 length is 14 residues.

The J gene is TRBJ1-3, the V gene TRBV7-9; D might be TRBD1 (5 bases). Deletions cut 5 bases from V and 4 bases from J, with 12 bases between. This CDR3 region has 14 residues. CDR1 is SEHNR and CDR2 is FQNEAQ in the germline V gene (reference sequence). CDR3 in DNA: TGTGCCAGCAGCCCTTCGGGGGAGGGAAACACCATATATTTT. Residues: CASSPSGEGNTIYF.

This rearrangement joins TRBV4-1 to TRBJ2-3; perhaps TRBD1 as D (6 bases). Trimming removed 5 bases at V and 5 bases at J, with 20 bases between. CDR3 length equals 16 residues. CDR1 and CDR2 from the germline V gene are MGHRA and YSYEKL. CDR3 sequence reads: CASSSPSRGGGDTQYF. DNA of the CDR3: TGCGCCAGCAGCTCGCCTTCCAGGGGTGGAGGAGATACGCAGTATTTT.

The chain uses TRBV9 and TRBJ1-3, with 11 bases fitting TRBD1. Germline V gene data show CDR1 as SGDLS and CDR2 as YYNGEE. The CDR3 totals 15 residues. The trim removed 4 bases at V and 6 bases at J, leaving 6 bases unmatched. The CDR3 coding sequence is TGTGCCAGCAGCCCCCGGGACAGGGGGACAAACACCATATATTTT. Its protein product is CASSPRDRGTNTIYF.

The J gene is TRBJ1-6, the V gene TRBV10-3, with D possibly matching TRBD1 (5 bases). Trimming left V 6 bases short and J 0 bases short, with 12 bases between. Germline-derived CDR1 and CDR2 are ENHRY and SYGVKD. The CDR3 consists of 16 residues. The chain's CDR3 is CAISRDRSSYNSPLHF. Written as DNA, the CDR3 is TGTGCCATCAGCCGGGACCGGAGCTCCTATAATTCACCCCTCCACTTT.

The rearrangement joins TRBV29-1 to TRBJ1-2, with 8 bases aligning to TRBD1. The CDR3 covers 12 residues. CDR1 and CDR2 (germline): SQVTM, ANQGSEA. V shed 6 bases, J shed 6 bases, and the junction held 6 bases outside the gene matches. CDR3 DNA sequence: TGCAGCGTAGATCCGACAGGGGATGGCTACACCTTC. Its protein product is CSVDPTGDGYTF.

The V call is TRBV4-1, the J call TRBJ2-2, with D perhaps assigned TRBD1 or TRBD2 (5 bases each). There are 15 residues in the CDR3. Germline V lookup: CDR1 MGHRA, CDR2 YSYEKL. Trimming left V 4 bases short and J 4 bases short, with 13 bases between. CDR3 amino acids: CASSPGRTSTGELFF. The CDR3, as DNA: TGCGCCAGCAGCCCGGGACGGACTTCCACCGGGGAGCTGTTTTTT.

The genes are TRBV5-6 and TRBJ2-3; 11 positions match TRBD2. V lost 0 bases and J lost 7; bases outside the gene matches: 4. The CDR3 covers 15 residues. The V gene's germline CDR1 is SGHDT and CDR2 YYEEEE. CDR3 amino acids: CASSLALAGENTQYF. In DNA form, the CDR3 reads TGTGCCAGCAGCTTGGCACTAGCGGGGGAAAATACGCAGTATTTT.

This clone showed up just once. The rearrangement links TRBV5-1 to TRBJ2-5, with D unresolved. V was trimmed by 0 bases and J by 0 bases, leaving 6 bases between them. Germline CDR1 is SGHRS and CDR2 is YFSETQ. The CDR3 contains 14 residues. The CDR3 is CASSLVSYQETQYF. In nucleotides, the CDR3 is TGCGCCAGCAGCTTGGTCAGTTACCAAGAGACCCAGTACTTC.

This clone came up once. The chain has TRBV3-1 (or the pseudogene TRBV3-2) and TRBJ2-1; 9 bases are a match to TRBD1. V trimming: 1 base; J trimming: 5 bases; junction bases outside the gene matches: 3. This CDR3 is built from 15 residues. Per germline, CDR1 LGHDT and CDR2 YNNKEL (reference sequence). DNA of the CDR3: TGTGCCAGCAGCCAAGGGGGACAGGGACACAATGAGCAGTTCTTC. Protein sequence: CASSQGGQGHNEQFF.

The chain couples TRBV11-2 to TRBJ1-2; 7 bases line up with TRBD1. Looked up from germline, CDR1 is SGHAT and CDR2 is FQNNGV. The length of the CDR3 is 15 residues. The trim removed 5 bases at V and 2 bases at J, leaving 8 bases unmatched. This chain's CDR3 is CASSRSGGLNYGYTF. The CDR3, as DNA: TGTGCCAGCAGCCGCTCAGGGGGGCTAAACTATGGCTACACCTTC.

This chain joins TRBV6-2 or TRBV6-3 and TRBJ2-3; possible D gene TRBD1, 6 bases. V gave up 2 bases and J gave up 2 bases, with 17 bases separating them. The CDR3 is 17 residues long. The V gene's germline CDR1 is MNHEY and CDR2 SVGEGT. CDR3 sequence reads: CASSYVIGGITTDTQYF. For the CDR3, the DNA is TGTGCCAGCAGTTACGTGATAGGGGGAATAACCACAGATACGCAGTATTTT.

The genes are TRBV12-3 or TRBV12-4 and TRBJ1-5, with D hard to call. The CDR3 runs to 12 residues. With 4 bases removed from V and 4 bases from J, the gap between germline ends came to 5 bases. The CDR3 spells CASSSWNQPQHF. The CDR3 DNA reads as TGTGCCAGCAGTTCCTGGAATCAGCCCCAGCATTTT.

The CDR3 DNA reads TGTGCCAGCAGTTACAGGGACTCCTACAGCTCCTACGAGCAGTACTTC. Amino acid sequence: CASSYRDSYSSYEQYF. The V call is TRBV6-6, the J call TRBJ2-7; perhaps TRBD2 as D (6 bases). This CDR3 is 16 amino acids long. Trimming removed 2 bases at V and 0 bases at J, with 14 bases between. The germline CDR1 and CDR2 sequences are MNHNY and SVGAGI (reference sequence).

The chain uses TRBV6-1 and TRBJ1-2; D is unresolved. Germline CDR1 MNHNS, CDR2 SASEGT. The germline V and J ends were trimmed by 2 bases and 6 bases, with 10 bases remaining between them. There are 13 residues in the CDR3. The CDR3 here is CASSERAGDGYTF. CDR3 bases: TGTGCCAGCAGTGAACGAGCCGGGGATGGCTACACCTTC.

The V and J genes are TRBV5-1 and TRBJ2-3; D may be TRBD2 (6 bases). The CDR3 is 13 amino acids. With 3 bases removed from V and 1 base from J, the gap between germline ends came to 6 bases. The germline CDR1 and CDR2 sequences are SGHRS and YFSETQ. Here the CDR3 DNA reads TGCGCCAGCAGCTCGGGGGGCACAGATACGCAGTATTTT. Translating it yields CASSSGGTDTQYF.

There are a few counts of this clone. This chain links TRBV12-5 with TRBJ1-1; D may be TRBD1 (5 bases). Looked up from germline, CDR1 is LGHNT and CDR2 is FRNRAP. V was clipped by 6 bases and J by 7 bases, with 18 bases between them. The CDR3 runs 14 residues. CDR3 sequence reads: CASGISGTAVEAFF. In nucleotides, the CDR3 is TGTGCTAGTGGAATTTCCGGGACGGCGGTTGAAGCTTTCTTT.